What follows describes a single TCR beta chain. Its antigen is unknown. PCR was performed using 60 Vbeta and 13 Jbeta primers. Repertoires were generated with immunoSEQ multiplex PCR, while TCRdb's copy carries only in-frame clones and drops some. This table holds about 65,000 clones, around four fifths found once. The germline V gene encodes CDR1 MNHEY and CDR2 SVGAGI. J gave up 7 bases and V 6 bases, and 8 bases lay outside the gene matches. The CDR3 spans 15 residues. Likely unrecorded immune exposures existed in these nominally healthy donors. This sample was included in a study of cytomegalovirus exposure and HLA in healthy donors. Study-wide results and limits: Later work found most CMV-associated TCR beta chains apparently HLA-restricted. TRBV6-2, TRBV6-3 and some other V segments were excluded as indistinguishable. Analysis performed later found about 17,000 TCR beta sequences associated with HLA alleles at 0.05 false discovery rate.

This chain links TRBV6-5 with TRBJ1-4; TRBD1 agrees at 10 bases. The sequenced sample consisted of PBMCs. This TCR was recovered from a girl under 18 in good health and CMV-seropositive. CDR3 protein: CASSPTTGGLEKLFF. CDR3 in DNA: TGTGCCAGCAGCCCAACGACAGGGGGCCTTGAAAAACTGTTTTTT.